Following are 15 T cell receptor beta chains from one sample sequenced in a study of shared clonotypes between healthy human individuals. The method was immunoSEQ multiplex PCR; TCRdb's version includes in-frame clones alone and lacks a portion of them. The table has around 980,000 clones, about four fifths seen once. Sequencing used memory CD4+ T cells from PBMCs. The subset is: CD45RA-negative fraction. The receptors derive from a young man in good health. Some clones in this sample may be carry-over from other donors' samples.

The J gene is TRBJ2-5, the V gene TRBV25-1, with D perhaps being TRBD1 or TRBD2 (6 bases each). The germline V and J ends were trimmed by 10 bases and 5 bases, with 23 bases remaining between them. This CDR3 spans 15 amino acids. Germline V CDR1 and CDR2: MGHDK, SYGVNS. The CDR3: CATTDSLGGWETQYF. The CDR3 region has the DNA TGTGCCACCACCGACTCTCTAGGGGGGTGGGAGACCCAGTACTTC. The full variable domain, in which reference TRBV25-1 and TRBJ2-5 provide the parts outside the CDR3, is EADIYQTPRYLVIGTGKKITLECSQTMGHDKMYWYQQDPGMELHLIHYSYGVNSTEKGDLSSESTVSRIRTEHFPLTLESARPSHTSQYLCATTDSLGGWETQYFGPGTRLLVL.

This clone has more than one count but fewer than ten. This rearrangement joins TRBV30 to TRBJ1-1; D unclear. Looked up from germline, CDR1 is GTSNPN and CDR2 is SVGIG (reference sequence). V was clipped by 3 bases and J by 4 bases, with 9 bases between them. This CDR3 comprises 12 residues. DNA for the CDR3: TGTGCCTGGAGCGGATCCGGCACTGAAGCTTTCTTT. Its translation: CAWSGSGTEAFF.

This clone was recorded only once. This chain connects TRBV9 to TRBJ2-7, with 11 bases identical to TRBD2. In germline, CDR1 is SGDLS, CDR2 YYNGEE. V shed 3 bases, J shed 5 bases, and the junction held 7 bases outside the gene matches. CDR3 length equals 15 residues. The CDR3 sequence is CASSATSGSFHEQYF. CDR3 DNA sequence: TGTGCCAGCAGCGCAACTAGCGGGAGTTTCCACGAGCAGTACTTC.

Note on this clone: One junction end disagrees with the germline gene, perhaps due to a read error. The chain carries TRBV18 and TRBJ2-4; tentatively, D is TRBD1 (6 bases). From germline, CDR1 is KGHSH and CDR2 LQKENI. The CDR3 consists of 13 residues. The CDR3 nucleotides read TGTGCCAGCTCACGGACAGCCGAAAACATTCAGTACTTC. As protein: CASSRTAENIQYF.

The V and J genes are TRBV4-2 and TRBJ2-1, with TRBD2 identical over 9 bases. The V and J ends lost 0 bases and 1 base, in that order; junction bases with no gene match: 4. Germline V gene data show CDR1 as LGHNA and CDR2 as YNFKEQ. There are 17 residues in the CDR3. The CDR3 nucleotides are TGTGCCAGCAGCCAAGATCCGGCGGGAGGGTCCTACAATGAGCAGTTCTTC. Its translation: CASSQDPAGGSYNEQFF.

The chain links TRBV6-5 to TRBJ2-7, with no clear D. The CDR3 consists of 14 residues. Germline CDR1 is MNHEY and CDR2 is SVGAGI. V was clipped by 4 bases and J by 7 bases, with 17 bases between them. CDR3 nucleotides: TGTGCCAGCAGTTCCTCCCCCTCCAGCAGGGAGCAGTACTTC. It codes for CASSSSPSSREQYF.

This clone was seen repeatedly, ten times or more. The chain employs TRBV30 and TRBJ2-1; D is unresolved. Germline CDR1 reads GTSNPN; CDR2 reads SVGIG (reference sequence). Between the trimmed V and J ends, which lost 2 bases and 0 bases, there was a span of 11 bases. CDR3 length: 15 amino acids. In DNA form, the CDR3 reads TGTGCCTGGAGTTTACACCTGAGCTCCTACAATGAGCAGTTCTTC. It specifies CAWSLHLSSYNEQFF. The whole variable domain, filled in from reference TRBV30 and TRBJ2-1, reads SQTIHQWPATLVQPVGSPLSLECTVEGTSNPNLYWYRQAAGRGLQLLFYSVGIGQISSEVPQNLSASRPQDRQFILSSKKLLLSDSGFYLCAWSLHLSSYNEQFFGPGTRLTVL.

This clone was observed a few times. The chain joins TRBV29-1 to TRBJ1-1; D is perhaps TRBD1 (6 bases). The CDR3 covers 14 residues. CDR1 is SQVTM, CDR2 ANQGSEA, per germline. Trimming removed 0 bases at V and 5 bases at J, with 13 bases between. For the CDR3, the DNA is TGCAGCGTTGAAGAAGGGGGGGCGGGTACTGAAGCTTTCTTT. It encodes CSVEEGGAGTEAFF. Full variable domain (remainder filled in from reference TRBV29-1 and TRBJ1-1): SAVISQKPSRDICQRGTSLTIQCQVDSQVTMMFWYRQQPGQSLTLIATANQGSEATYESGFVIDKFPISRPNLTFSTLTVSNMSPEDSSIYLCSVEEGGAGTEAFFGQGTRLTVV.

V usage is TRBV6-1 and J usage is TRBJ2-7; D is undetermined. V was shortened by 8 bases and J by 2 bases, with 10 bases between the two germline ends. The CDR3 has 12 residues. Per the germline V gene, CDR1 is MNHNS and CDR2 is SASEGT. The CDR3 reads CASLGQAYEQYF. The DNA of the CDR3 is TGTGCCAGCCTCGGCCAGGCCTACGAGCAGTACTTC.

This rearrangement joins TRBV28 to TRBJ2-3; 12 bases agree with TRBD2. Germline loops: CDR1 MDHEN, CDR2 SYDVKM. The CDR3 consists of 15 residues. V dropped 4 bases and J dropped 6; count of bases not matched to a gene: 5. The CDR3 DNA reads as TGTGCCAGCAGTTCTCTAGCGGGGGGGGATGATACGCAGTATTTT. It encodes CASSSLAGGDDTQYF.

The CDR3 bases are TGTGCCAGCTCACGACGGGGGGACGGAAACTACAATGAGCAGTTCTTC. Protein sequence: CASSRRGDGNYNEQFF. The rearrangement uses TRBV18 and TRBJ2-1; 7 bases map to TRBD2. The CDR3 runs 16 residues. CDR1 KGHSH and CDR2 LQKENI come from the germline V gene. Trimming removed 4 bases from V and 3 bases from J; junction bases left unmatched: 9.

J is TRBJ2-4 and V is TRBV2, with a possible D match to TRBD1 (5 bases). Per the germline V gene, CDR1 is SNHLY and CDR2 is FYNNEI. The CDR3 is 18 amino acids. V gave up 1 base and J gave up 0 bases, with 16 bases separating them. In DNA, the CDR3 is TGTGCCAGCAGTGAAGGGCCCCAGGGTTGGGTAGCCAAAAACATTCAGTACTTC. It yields the protein CASSEGPQGWVAKNIQYF.

The chain joins TRBV5-4 to TRBJ2-3, with D perhaps TRBD1 (5 bases). Trimming stripped 2 bases from V and 13 bases from J, with 11 bases between. This CDR3 has 11 amino acids. Germline CDR1 SGHNT, CDR2 YYREEE (reference sequence). In nucleotides, the CDR3 is TGTGCCAGCAGCTTCAGCAGGGTGGAGTATTTT. It is translated as CASSFSRVEYF.

This chain joins TRBV27 and TRBJ1-6; 11 bases fit TRBD1. The V gene end was trimmed by 4 bases and the J gene end by 9 bases; junction bases not matched to a gene: 5. In germline, CDR1 is MNHEY, CDR2 SMNVEV (reference sequence). CDR3 length: 15 residues. CDR3 sequence: CASSSRDRGASPLHF. Written as DNA, the CDR3 is TGTGCCAGCAGTTCACGGGACAGGGGGGCTTCACCCCTCCACTTT.

V and J are TRBV2 and TRBJ1-1; TRBD1 aligns across 9 bases. The CDR3 is 15 residues long. Germline V gene lookup returns CDR1 SNHLY and CDR2 FYNNEI. The junction had 5 bases not matched to a gene; V was cut back by 6 bases and J by 0 bases. The DNA for the CDR3 is TGTGCCAGCAGCGTACAGGGGGCGGTGAACACTGAAGCTTTCTTT. This translates into CASSVQGAVNTEAFF.